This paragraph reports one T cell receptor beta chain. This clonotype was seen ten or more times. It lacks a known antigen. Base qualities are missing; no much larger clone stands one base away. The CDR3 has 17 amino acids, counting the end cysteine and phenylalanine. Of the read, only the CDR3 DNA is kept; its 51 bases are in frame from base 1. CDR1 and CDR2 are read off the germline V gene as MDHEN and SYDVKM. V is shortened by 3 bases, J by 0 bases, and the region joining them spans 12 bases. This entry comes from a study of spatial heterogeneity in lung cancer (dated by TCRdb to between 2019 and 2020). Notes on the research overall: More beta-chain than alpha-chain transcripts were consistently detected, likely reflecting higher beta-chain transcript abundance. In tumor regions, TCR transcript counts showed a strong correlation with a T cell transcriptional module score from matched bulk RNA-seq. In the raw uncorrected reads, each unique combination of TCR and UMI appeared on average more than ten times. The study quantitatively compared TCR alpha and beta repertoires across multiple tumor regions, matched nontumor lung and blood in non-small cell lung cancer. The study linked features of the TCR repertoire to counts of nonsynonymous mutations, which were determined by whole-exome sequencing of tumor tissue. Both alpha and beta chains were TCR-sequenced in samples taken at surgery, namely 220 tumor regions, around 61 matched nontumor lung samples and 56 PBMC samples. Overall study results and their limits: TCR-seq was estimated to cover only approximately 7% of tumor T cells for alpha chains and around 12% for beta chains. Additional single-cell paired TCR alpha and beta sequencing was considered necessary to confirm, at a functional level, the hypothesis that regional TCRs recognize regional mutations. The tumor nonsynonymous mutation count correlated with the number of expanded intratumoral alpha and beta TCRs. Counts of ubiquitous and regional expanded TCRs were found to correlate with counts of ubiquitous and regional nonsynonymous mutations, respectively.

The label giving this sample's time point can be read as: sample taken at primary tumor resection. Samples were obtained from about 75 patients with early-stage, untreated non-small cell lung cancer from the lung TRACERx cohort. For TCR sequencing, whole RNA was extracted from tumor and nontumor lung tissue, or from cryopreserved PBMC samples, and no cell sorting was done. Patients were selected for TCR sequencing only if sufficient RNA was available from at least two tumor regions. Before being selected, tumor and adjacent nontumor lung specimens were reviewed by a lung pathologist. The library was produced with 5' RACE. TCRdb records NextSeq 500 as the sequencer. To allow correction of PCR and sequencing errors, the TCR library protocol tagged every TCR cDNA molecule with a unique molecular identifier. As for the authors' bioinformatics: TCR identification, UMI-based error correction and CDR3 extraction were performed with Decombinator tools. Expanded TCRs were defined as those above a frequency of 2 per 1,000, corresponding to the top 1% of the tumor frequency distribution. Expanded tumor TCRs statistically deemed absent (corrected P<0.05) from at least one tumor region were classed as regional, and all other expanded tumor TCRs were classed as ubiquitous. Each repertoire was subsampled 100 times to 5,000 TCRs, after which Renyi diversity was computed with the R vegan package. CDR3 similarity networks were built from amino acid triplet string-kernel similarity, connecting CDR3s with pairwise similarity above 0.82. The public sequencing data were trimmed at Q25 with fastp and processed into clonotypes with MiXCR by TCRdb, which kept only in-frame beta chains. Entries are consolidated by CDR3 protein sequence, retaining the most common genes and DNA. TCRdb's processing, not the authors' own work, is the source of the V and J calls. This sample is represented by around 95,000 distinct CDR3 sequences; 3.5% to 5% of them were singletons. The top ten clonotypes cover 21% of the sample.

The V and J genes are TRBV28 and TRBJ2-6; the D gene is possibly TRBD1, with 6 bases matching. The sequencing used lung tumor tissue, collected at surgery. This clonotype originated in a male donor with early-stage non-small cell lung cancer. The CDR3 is CASSFVGASSGANVLTF. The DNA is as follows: TGTGCCAGCAGTTTCGTGGGGGCGTCCTCTGGGGCCAACGTCCTGACTTTC.